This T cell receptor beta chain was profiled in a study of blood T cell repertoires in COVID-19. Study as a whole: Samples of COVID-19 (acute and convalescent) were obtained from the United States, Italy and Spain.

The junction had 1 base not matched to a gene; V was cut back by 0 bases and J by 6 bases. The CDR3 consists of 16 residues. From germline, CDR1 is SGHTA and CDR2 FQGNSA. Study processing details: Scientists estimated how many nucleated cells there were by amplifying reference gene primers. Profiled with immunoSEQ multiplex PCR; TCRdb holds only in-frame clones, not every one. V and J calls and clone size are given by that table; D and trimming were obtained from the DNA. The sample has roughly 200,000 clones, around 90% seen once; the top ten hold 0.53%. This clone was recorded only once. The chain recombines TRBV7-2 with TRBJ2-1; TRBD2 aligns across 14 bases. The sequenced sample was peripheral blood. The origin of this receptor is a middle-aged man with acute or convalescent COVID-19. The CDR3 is CASSLAGTSGSNEQFF. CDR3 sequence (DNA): TGTGCCAGCAGCTTAGCGGGGACTAGCGGGAGCAATGAGCAGTTCTTC. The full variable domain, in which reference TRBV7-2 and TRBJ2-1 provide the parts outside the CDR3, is GAGVSQSPSNKVTEKGKDVELRCDPISGHTALYWYRQSLGQGLEFLIYFQGNSAPDKSGLPSDRFSAERTGGSVSTLTIQRTQQEDSAVYLCASSLAGTSGSNEQFFGPGTRLTVL.